The following is a TCR beta chain sequence with its context. Its antigen is not identified. This entry belongs to a study of T cell repertoires in cytomegalovirus infection. Study-wide background: HLA-C-restricted CMV epitopes, recently identified, and well-studied HLA-B-restricted ones were used by the study. Matching HLA type, along with CMV infection, was indicated by public TCR beta signatures. General observations from the study: CMV-specific HLA-C-restricted TCR beta clonotypes dominated the ex vivo response. Of the TCR beta families, the public ones yielded a cumulative frequency that identified carriers of CMV plus the relevant HLA.

TCRdb reprocessed the reads with MiXCR, giving one entry per CDR3 protein. In the table there are fewer than 950,000 distinct CDR3 sequences, approximately 29% of which are singletons. The CDR3 totals 16 residues. Trimming stripped 0 bases from V and 4 bases from J, with 15 bases between. The V gene's germline CDR1 is MNHEY and CDR2 SVGAGI. The input for sequencing was cultured CD8+ T cells from PBMCs, taken from culture after CMV antigen stimulation. This sequence joins TRBV6-5 and TRBJ2-5; D possibly corresponds to TRBD2 (6 bases). This receptor was obtained from a human donor in good health (CMV status not recorded). Some clones in this sample may be carry-over from other donors' samples. CDR3 residues: CASSYSGLRDGETQYF. CDR3 coding DNA: TGTGCCAGCAGTTACTCGGGACTCCGGGATGGAGAGACCCAGTACTTC.